This T cell receptor (beta chain) was profiled in a study of cytomegalovirus exposure and HLA in healthy donors. Findings and caveats of the study: Earlier analysis found most TCR beta V segments productive about 87% or about 30% of the time. Most likely, a cluster of highly shared sequence variants arose as a sequencing artifact. Evidence from a later analysis indicated that most CMV-associated TCR beta chains looked HLA-restricted. It was shown in a later analysis that HLA-associated TCR beta chains were more clonally expanded than other, equally common chains.

The PCR had 60 Vbeta and 13 Jbeta primers. Repertoires were generated with immunoSEQ multiplex PCR, while TCRdb's copy carries only in-frame clones and drops some. The sample has about 98,000 clones; more than 60% are singletons. To note about this clone: Antigen specificity is unknown.

This sequence originates from a man aged 18 to 30 in good health and CMV-seropositive. Sequenced sample: PBMCs.

The DNA of the CDR3 is TGTGCCAGCAGCCCTATCGGGGTAGCGGGTAACACCGGGGAGCTGTTTTTT. It yields the protein CASSPIGVAGNTGELFF. This chain joins TRBV27 and TRBJ2-2, with 7 bases identical to TRBD2. The V gene's germline CDR1 is MNHEY and CDR2 SMNVEV (reference sequence). This CDR3 has 17 residues. Trimming at V came to 6 bases and at J to 2 bases, leaving 12 bases not matched to a gene.